Listed here are 11 T cell receptor beta chains from one sample, sequenced in a study of T cells in pancreatic ductal adenocarcinoma. Assay: immunoSEQ multiplex PCR; the TCRdb copy retains only in-frame clones and omits some. The sample lists some 4,500 clones, around 72% occurring once. The selected patients with pancreatic ductal adenocarcinoma had surgery but no neoadjuvant therapy. The specimen sequenced was pancreatic tumor tissue. The source of these receptors is a human donor with pancreatic ductal adenocarcinoma.

This clone is deemed medium-sized. This sequence joins TRBV10-3 and TRBJ1-2; D is unresolved. This CDR3 is 15 amino acids long. The V and J ends lost 4 bases and 0 bases respectively, with 12 bases between them. Germline lookup yields CDR1 ENHRY and CDR2 SYGVKD. The CDR3 coding sequence is TGTGCCATCAGTGCCAGTGACGGAACTAACTATGGCTACACCTTC. The encoded protein is CAISASDGTNYGYTF.

J is TRBJ2-5 and V is TRBV29-1, with 10 bases matching TRBD2. With V trimmed by 6 bases and J by 4 bases, 8 bases remained unmatched. CDR1 is SQVTM and CDR2 is ANQGSEA in the germline V gene. This CDR3 contains 14 residues. The CDR3 sequence is CSVGIAGGGETQYF. DNA for the CDR3: TGCAGCGTGGGGATAGCGGGAGGTGGAGAGACCCAGTACTTC.

V usage is TRBV6-5 and J usage is TRBJ1-2; maybe TRBD1 (5 bases). Germline CDR1 reads MNHEY; CDR2 reads SVGAGI. Trimming took 0 bases from V and 3 from J, leaving 11 bases between them. The CDR3 is 15 amino acids. CDR3 amino acids: CASSYSAGLDYGYTF. The CDR3 region has the DNA TGTGCCAGCAGTTACTCCGCAGGGTTGGACTATGGCTACACCTTC.

This chain joins TRBV5-5 and TRBJ2-3; D uncertain. The CDR3 sequence is 13 residues long. Germline V gene lookup returns CDR1 SGHKS and CDR2 YYEKEE (reference sequence). Trimming removed 4 bases from V and 5 bases from J, with 11 bases in between. CDR3 region: CASSPSLGDTQYF. CDR3 in DNA: TGTGCCAGCAGCCCTTCCCTTGGAGATACGCAGTATTTT.

In its sample, this clone is large. This rearrangement joins TRBV27 to TRBJ2-7; TRBD1 aligns across 8 bases. CDR3 length: 14 residues. Germline assignment: CDR1 MNHEY and CDR2 SMNVEV (reference sequence). V was clipped by 5 bases and J by 2 bases; unmatched bases: 5. This chain's CDR3 is CASSRQGPAYEQYF. The CDR3 DNA reads as TGTGCCAGCAGTCGACAGGGGCCGGCCTACGAGCAGTACTTC.

V gene TRBV4-3 combines with J gene TRBJ1-1; weak D call: TRBD1 (5 bases). The CDR3 has 13 amino acids. The germline gives CDR1 LGHNA, CDR2 YSLEER. V was pared by 4 bases and J by 10 bases, with 16 bases between. CDR3 residues: CASSPRQGDAAFF. In DNA form, the CDR3 reads TGCGCCAGCAGCCCTCGTCAAGGGGATGCAGCTTTCTTT.

V is TRBV9 and J is TRBJ2-7; 11 bases agree with TRBD1. Germline-derived CDR1 and CDR2 are SGDLS and YYNGEE. This CDR3 has 14 amino acids. With 2 bases clipped from V and 4 bases from J, the junction kept 2 bases outside the gene matches. CDR3: CASSVGQGAYEQYF. CDR3 nucleotide sequence: TGTGCCAGCAGCGTCGGACAGGGGGCTTACGAGCAGTACTTC.

Only a few counts were recorded for this clone. The gene calls are TRBV11-3 and TRBJ1-1; D not certain. The CDR3 totals 14 residues. Germline-derived CDR1 and CDR2 are SGHNT and YENEEA. Trimming cost V 1 base and J 1 base, with 7 bases left between them. CDR3 coding DNA: TGTGCCAGCAGCTTAGGAGAGGGGAACACTGAAGCTTTCTTT. This encodes CASSLGEGNTEAFF.

V gene TRBV2 combines with J gene TRBJ2-1; tentative D call: TRBD2 (7 bases). Germline lookup yields CDR1 SNHLY and CDR2 FYNNEI. Trimming removed 7 bases from V and 5 bases from J, with 15 bases in between. There are 14 residues in the CDR3. CDR3 loop: CASMRGGLDNEQFF. The DNA for the CDR3 is TGTGCCAGCATGAGGGGGGGCCTCGACAATGAGCAGTTCTTC.

In this sample, this clone turned up a few times. The chain uses TRBV5-1 and TRBJ2-1; 12 positions agree with TRBD2. With V trimmed by 0 bases and J by 10 bases, 5 bases remained unmatched. Germline CDR1 reads SGHRS; CDR2 reads YFSETQ. CDR3 length equals 15 residues. The CDR3 sequence: CASSLDPSGGDEQFF. The CDR3 bases are TGCGCCAGCAGCTTGGATCCTAGCGGGGGGGACGAGCAGTTCTTC.

In this sample, this clone is medium-sized. This sequence joins TRBV2 and TRBJ1-5; the D is unclear. The V and J ends lost 0 bases and 1 base respectively, with 16 bases between them. CDR3 length: 18 residues. In germline, CDR1 is SNHLY, CDR2 FYNNEI. The CDR3 is CASSEARRPLRSNQPQHF. The CDR3 DNA is TGTGCCAGCAGTGAAGCGAGAAGACCGTTAAGGAGCAATCAGCCCCAGCATTTT.